This is a list of T cell receptor beta chains from one sample in a study of blood T cell repertoires in COVID-19. Here immunoSEQ multiplex PCR was the method, and the copy in TCRdb shows in-frame clones only, minus some. The sample lists around 190,000 clones, less than 85% occurring once. Sequenced sample: peripheral blood. All receptors derive from a woman in her fifties or sixties with acute or convalescent COVID-19. CDR3s include the opening cysteine and the closing phenylalanine or tryptophan.

TRBJ1-2	TRBV28	CASSLNGGLGYTF
TRBJ1-1	TRBV21-1	CASSPTGRQAFF
TRBJ2-1	TRBV5-1	CASSLSNEYNEQFF
TRBJ1-1	TRBV19	CASNAPRNMDTEAFF
TRBJ2-2	TRBV11-3	CASSFQGNTGELFF
TRBJ1-1	TRBV7-9	CASSLEAIRNTEAFF
TRBJ1-1	TRBV5-1	CASSPSTGGTEAFF
TRBJ2-7	TRBV27	CASSFKPGGYEQYF
TRBJ2-1	TRBV5-8	CASSFDSGEQFF
TRBJ2-3	TRBV28	CASSPFEASDTQYF
TRBJ2-7	TRBV28	CASSFTGSLSYEQYF
TRBJ2-7	TRBV5-1	CASSWGQGYEQYF
TRBJ1-6	TRBV4-2	CASTSDLGASPLHF
TRBJ2-5	TRBV10-3	CAISDEAFSATQYF
TRBJ2-1	TRBV2	CATGLGGGGEQFF
TRBJ1-1	TRBV4-1	CASSPGTGGTEAFF
TRBJ2-1	TRBV7-2	CASSFLSGLAGNEQFF
TRBJ1-6	TRBV15	CATSRDWGAGSPLHF
TRBJ2-2	TRBV5-1	CASSLPGQGYTGELFF
TRBJ1-4	TRBV6-1	CASSESRTGGPNEKLFF
TRBJ2-5	TRBV29-1	CSVEGRDREETQYF
TRBJ1-2	TRBV4-3	CASSQEGTGADGYTF
TRBJ1-5	TRBV6-5	CASSFRQASNQPQHF
TRBJ2-7	TRBV28	CASSPRLAGGYEQYF
TRBJ2-2	TRBV30	CAWSEGRAGELFF
TRBJ2-3	TRBV6-2/TRBV6-3	CASSYLGGAADTQYF
TRBJ1-1	TRBV5-1	CASSLEGLNTEAFF
TRBJ2-1	TRBV9	CASSVGDSGSSYNEQFF
TRBJ1-6	TRBV3-1/TRBV3-2	CASSQGRDNSPLHF
TRBJ1-6	TRBV7-2	CASSLQGGGSPLHF
TRBJ1-1	TRBV19	CASSRTAHTEAFF
TRBJ2-3	TRBV21-1	CASSSGLPGDTQYF
TRBJ1-1	TRBV5-4	CASSTGTGGWNTEAFF
TRBJ1-3	TRBV2	CASKGQGGNTIYF